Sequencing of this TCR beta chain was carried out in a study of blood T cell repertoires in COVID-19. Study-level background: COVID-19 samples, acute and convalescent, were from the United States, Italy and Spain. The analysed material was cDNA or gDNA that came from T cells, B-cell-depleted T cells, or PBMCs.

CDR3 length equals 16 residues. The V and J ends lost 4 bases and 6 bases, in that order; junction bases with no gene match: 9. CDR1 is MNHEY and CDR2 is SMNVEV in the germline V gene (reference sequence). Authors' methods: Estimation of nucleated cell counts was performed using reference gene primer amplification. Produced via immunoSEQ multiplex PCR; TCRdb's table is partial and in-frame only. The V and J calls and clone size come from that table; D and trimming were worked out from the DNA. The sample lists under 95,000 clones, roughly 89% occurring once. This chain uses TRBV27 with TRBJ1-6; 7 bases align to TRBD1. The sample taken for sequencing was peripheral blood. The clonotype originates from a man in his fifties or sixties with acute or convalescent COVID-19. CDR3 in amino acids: CASSSIRQGSNSPLHF. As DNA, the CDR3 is TGTGCCAGCAGTTCAATTCGACAGGGTAGTAATTCACCCCTCCACTTT.